This TCR beta chain was captured by sequencing in a study of blood T cell repertoires in COVID-19. Germline-derived CDR1 and CDR2 are LNHDA and SQIVND (reference sequence). The V end was cut by 3 bases, the J end by 4 bases, with 12 bases between. This CDR3 is built from 14 residues. Sequencing was performed with immunoSEQ multiplex PCR; in TCRdb, only in-frame clones are kept and a portion is missing. The sample carries approximately 210,000 clones, around 80% recorded once. The sample consisted of peripheral blood. This TCR was sampled from a woman over 75 with COVID-19, enrolled during active disease. The chain carries TRBV19 and TRBJ1-1; D remains ambiguous. CDR3 sequence reads: CASSMEGESTEAFF. CDR3 nucleotide sequence: TGTGCCAGTAGTATGGAGGGAGAGAGCACTGAAGCTTTCTTT. The whole variable domain, remainder taken from reference TRBV19 and TRBJ1-1, is DGGITQSPKYLFRKEGQNVTLSCEQNLNHDAMYWYRQDPGQGLRLIYYSQIVNDFQKGDIAEGYSVSREKKESFPLTVTSAQKNPTAFYLCASSMEGESTEAFFGQGTRLTVV.